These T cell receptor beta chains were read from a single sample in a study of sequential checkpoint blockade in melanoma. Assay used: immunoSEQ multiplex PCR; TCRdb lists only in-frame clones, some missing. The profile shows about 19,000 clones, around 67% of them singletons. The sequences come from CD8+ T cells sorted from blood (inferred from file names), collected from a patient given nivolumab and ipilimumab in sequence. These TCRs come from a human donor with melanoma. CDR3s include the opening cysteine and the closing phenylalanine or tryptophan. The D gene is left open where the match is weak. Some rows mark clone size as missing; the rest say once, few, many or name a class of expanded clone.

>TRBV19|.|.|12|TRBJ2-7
CASSMGSYEQYF
TGTGCCAGTAGTATGGGGAGCTACGAGCAGTACTTC
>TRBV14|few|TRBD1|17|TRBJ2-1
CASSQDWYRGHSNEQFF
TGTGCCAGCAGCCAAGATTGGTACAGGGGGCACAGCAATGAGCAGTTCTTC
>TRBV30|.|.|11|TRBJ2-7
CACRGIYEQYF
TGTGCCTGCAGGGGTATCTACGAGCAGTACTTC
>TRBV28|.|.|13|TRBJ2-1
CASSLAGYNEQFF
TGTGCCAGCAGTTTAGCGGGGTACAATGAGCAGTTCTTC
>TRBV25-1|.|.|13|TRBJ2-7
CASGVTGRNEQYF
TGTGCCAGCGGTGTGACAGGGAGGAACGAGCAGTACTTC
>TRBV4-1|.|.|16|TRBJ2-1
CASSQALSGSYNEQFF
TGCGCCAGCAGCCAAGCGCTGAGTGGCTCCTACAATGAGCAGTTCTTC
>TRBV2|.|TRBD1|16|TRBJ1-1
CASSASDGTENTEAFF
TGTGCCAGCAGTGCTTCGGACGGGACAGAAAACACTGAAGCTTTCTTT
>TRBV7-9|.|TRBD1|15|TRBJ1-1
CASSFAGTENTEAFF
TGTGCCAGCAGCTTTGCCGGGACAGAGAACACTGAAGCTTTCTTT
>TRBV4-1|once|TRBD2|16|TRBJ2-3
CASSQASGLASDTQYF
TGCGCCAGCAGCCAGGCGTCCGGACTAGCGTCAGATACGCAGTATTTT
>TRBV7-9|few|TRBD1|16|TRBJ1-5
CASSFWTGGVDQPQHF
TGTGCCAGCAGCTTCTGGACAGGGGGCGTTGATCAGCCCCAGCATTTT
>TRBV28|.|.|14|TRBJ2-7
CASSLRREWAEQYF
TGTGCCAGCAGTTTGCGACGGGAGTGGGCCGAGCAGTACTTC
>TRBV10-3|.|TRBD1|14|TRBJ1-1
CAIRAGQVNTEAFF
TGTGCCATCAGGGCGGGACAGGTGAACACTGAAGCTTTCTTT
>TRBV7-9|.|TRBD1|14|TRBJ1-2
CASSLGQGNYGYTF
TGTGCCAGCAGCCTGGGACAGGGGAACTATGGCTACACCTTC
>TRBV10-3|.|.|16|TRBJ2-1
CAISVIADPPYNEQFF
TGTGCCATCAGTGTTATAGCGGACCCACCCTACAATGAGCAGTTCTTC
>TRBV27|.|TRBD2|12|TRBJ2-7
CASTTGGDEQYF
TGTGCCAGCACTACCGGGGGGGACGAGCAGTACTTC
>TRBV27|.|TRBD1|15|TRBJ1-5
CASSLWGQGHQPQHF
TGTGCCAGCAGTTTATGGGGACAGGGCCATCAGCCCCAGCATTTT
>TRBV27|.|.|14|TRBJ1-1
CASRVLGQGTEAFF
TGTGCCAGCAGGGTATTGGGGCAGGGCACTGAAGCTTTCTTT
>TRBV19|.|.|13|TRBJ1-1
CASRSGGYTEAFF
TGTGCCAGTAGATCGGGGGGGTACACTGAAGCTTTCTTT
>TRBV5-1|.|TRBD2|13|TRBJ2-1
CATGLANQNEQFF
TGCGCCACTGGACTAGCGAACCAGAATGAGCAGTTCTTC
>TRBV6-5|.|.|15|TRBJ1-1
CASSSYPSLNTEAFF
TGTGCCAGCAGCAGTTACCCTTCCCTGAACACTGAAGCTTTCTTT
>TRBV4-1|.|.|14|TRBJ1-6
CASSPLGRDSPLHF
TGCGCCAGCAGCCCCCTAGGGAGGGATTCACCCCTCCACTTT
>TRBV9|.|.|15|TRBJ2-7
CASTPEDSLNYEQYF
TGTGCCAGTACCCCAGAGGACTCCCTCAACTACGAGCAGTACTTC
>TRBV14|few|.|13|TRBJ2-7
CASSPLGSPEQYF
TGTGCCAGCAGCCCGTTGGGCAGCCCCGAGCAGTACTTC
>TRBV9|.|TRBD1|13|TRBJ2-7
CASSQAAGGEQYF
TGTGCCAGCAGCCAAGCCGCAGGGGGCGAGCAGTACTTC